Following are 6 T cell receptor beta chains from one sample sequenced in a study of OX40 agonist ivuxolimab in advanced cancers. TCRdb's copy holds only in-frame clones and misses some; the assay was immunoSEQ multiplex PCR. The repertoire holds more than 25,000 clones, with roughly 68% as singletons. The specimen comprised CD4+ or CD8+ T cells sorted from blood, sampled in a trial of the OX40 agonist ivuxolimab. These receptors were obtained from an adult with an advanced solid tumor such as melanoma, head and neck, liver or kidney cancer.

This chain connects TRBV5-6 to TRBJ1-1; D is perhaps TRBD1 (6 bases). The V end lost 6 bases, the J end lost 0 bases, and 12 bases lay between the germline ends. In germline, CDR1 is SGHDT, CDR2 YYEEEE. The CDR3 length is 14 residues. Here the CDR3 reads CASTRGQMNTEAFF. DNA of the CDR3: TGTGCCAGCACAAGAGGACAGATGAACACTGAAGCTTTCTTT.

The rearrangement links TRBV11-2 to TRBJ1-1; no definite D call. Germline V gene sequence: CDR1 SGHAT, CDR2 FQNNGV. The CDR3 loop spans 12 amino acids. V dropped 3 bases and J dropped 8 bases, with 10 bases sitting between them. CDR3 sequence (DNA): TGTGCCAGCAGCTTTAATCGACGCGAAGCTTTCTTT. Its protein is CASSFNRREAFF.

CDR3 nucleotides: TGTGCCAGCAGCTTAGTTGGAGCGGGGGTCCCTGAAGCTTTCTTT. Its protein product is CASSLVGAGVPEAFF. V is TRBV7-9 and J is TRBJ1-1; D might be TRBD1 (5 bases). With 1 base removed from V and 6 bases from J, the gap between germline ends came to 15 bases. Germline lookup yields CDR1 SEHNR and CDR2 FQNEAQ (reference sequence). The CDR3 is 15 residues long.

V and J are TRBV4-1 and TRBJ2-5; 11 bases align to TRBD2. V dropped 5 bases and J dropped 5; count of bases not matched to a gene: 10. The CDR3 contains 16 residues. The V gene's germline CDR1 is MGHRA and CDR2 YSYEKL. The CDR3 DNA reads TGCGCCAGCAGCAGGGACGTAGCGGGGGGGTGGGAGACCCAGTACTTC. Residues: CASSRDVAGGWETQYF.

The chain couples TRBV28 to TRBJ1-1, with 7 nucleotides matching TRBD1. V shed 5 bases and J 9 bases; nucleotides not matched to a gene: 3. This CDR3 spans 11 amino acids. CDR1 MDHEN and CDR2 SYDVKM come from the germline V gene. The CDR3 region has the DNA TGTGCCAGCAGTCCGGACAGGAAAGCTTTCTTT. Protein: CASSPDRKAFF.

The chain recombines TRBV14 with TRBJ2-3; D remains unclear. This CDR3 is built from 14 residues. Germline V gives CDR1 SGHDN, CDR2 FVKESK. Deletions cut 0 bases from V and 4 bases from J, with 8 bases between. The CDR3 is CASSQEGAADTQYF. The CDR3 DNA is TGTGCCAGCAGCCAAGAGGGTGCTGCAGATACGCAGTATTTT. Combining the CDR3 with reference TRBV14 and TRBJ2-3 gives the whole variable domain EAGVTQFPSHSVIEKGQTVTLRCDPISGHDNLYWYRRVMGKEIKFLLHFVKESKQDESGMPNNRFLAERTGGTYSTLKVQPAELEDSGVYFCASSQEGAADTQYFGPGTRLTVL.